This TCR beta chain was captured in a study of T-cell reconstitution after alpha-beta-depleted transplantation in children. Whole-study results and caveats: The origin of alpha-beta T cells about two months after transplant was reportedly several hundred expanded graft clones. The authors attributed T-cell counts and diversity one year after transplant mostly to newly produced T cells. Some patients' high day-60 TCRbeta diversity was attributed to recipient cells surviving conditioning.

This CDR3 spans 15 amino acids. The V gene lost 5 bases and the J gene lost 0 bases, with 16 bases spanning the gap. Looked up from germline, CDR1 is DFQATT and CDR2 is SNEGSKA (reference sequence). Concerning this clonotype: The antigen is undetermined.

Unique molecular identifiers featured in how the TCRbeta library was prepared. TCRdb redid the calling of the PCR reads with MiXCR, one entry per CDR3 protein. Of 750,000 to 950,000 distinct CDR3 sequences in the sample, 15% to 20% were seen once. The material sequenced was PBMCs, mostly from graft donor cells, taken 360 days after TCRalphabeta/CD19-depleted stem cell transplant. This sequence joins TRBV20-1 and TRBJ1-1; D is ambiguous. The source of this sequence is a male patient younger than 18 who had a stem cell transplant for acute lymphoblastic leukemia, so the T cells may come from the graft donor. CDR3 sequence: CSALTDSRMNTEAFF. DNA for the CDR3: TGCAGTGCTTTAACAGACTCCCGGATGAACACTGAAGCTTTCTTT.